The entry below gives a single T cell receptor beta chain sequence along with its context. Its antigen remains unidentified. No base-level quality is on record; no much larger clone is a single base apart. The method behind the library was the immunoSEQ multiplex PCR assay. This immuneACCESS table, as held by TCRdb, lists in-frame sequences with V and J called but not all clones. Of the missing ones, under half trace to an unresolved V gene in checked studies; the others have no known cause. The sample has under 85,000 clones on record, around 86% of them singletons. The ten largest clones represent approximately 5.4% of the sample. The sample is drawn from a study of technical replicates of blood from a few donors (dated by TCRdb to about 2017). The CDR3 spans 14 residues, from the cysteine through the phenylalanine. Just CDR3 DNA is preserved here, 42 bases in frame from base 1. CDR1 and CDR2, per the germline V gene, are SNHLY and FYNNEI. The junction shows trimming of 6 bases on V and 6 bases on J, and the gene matches do not reach 7 bases of it.

Source material: PBMCs. The sequence joins TRBV2 to TRBJ2-7, and TRBD2 matches 11 of the central bases. The clonotype originates from a human donor in good health. Some clones in this sample may be carry-over from other donors' samples. The CDR3 in this case is CASRAGLAAAEQYF. Read as DNA, the sequence is TGTGCCAGCAGGGCGGGACTAGCGGCCGCCGAGCAGTACTTC.